Below are 4 T cell receptor beta chains sequenced from a single sample in a study of T cell responses to AZD1222 COVID-19 vaccine. The protocol was immunoSEQ multiplex PCR, while the TCRdb copy is restricted to in-frame clones and leaves out a portion. Among about 150,000 clones, about nine tenths were seen once, and the ten largest hold approximately 1.8%. The sequences come from peripheral blood, collected on day 0 of AZD1222 vaccination. These receptors all stem from an adult in good health.

This clone was counted once. The V and J genes are TRBV28 and TRBJ1-5; weak D call: TRBD1 (6 bases). Germline V gives CDR1 MDHEN, CDR2 SYDVKM. The CDR3 contains 17 residues. With 5 bases removed from V and 0 bases from J, the gap between germline ends came to 17 bases. The CDR3: CASSPGAGAYSNQPQHF. CDR3 DNA sequence: TGTGCCAGCAGTCCAGGGGCGGGCGCCTATAGCAATCAGCCCCAGCATTTT.

This rearrangement joins TRBV7-2 to TRBJ1-2; no firm D call. The CDR3 covers 15 residues. Germline V CDR1 and CDR2: SGHTA, FQGNSA. With 5 bases removed from V and 3 bases from J, the gap between germline ends came to 16 bases. CDR3 sequence (DNA): TGTGCCAGCAGCAATCTGGGGTTCAATGACTATGGCTACACCTTC. This sequence encodes CASSNLGFNDYGYTF. Combining the CDR3 with reference TRBV7-2 and TRBJ1-2 gives the whole variable domain GAGVSQSPSNKVTEKGKDVELRCDPISGHTALYWYRQSLGQGLEFLIYFQGNSAPDKSGLPSDRFSAERTGGSVSTLTIQRTQQEDSAVYLCASSNLGFNDYGYTFGSGTRLTVV.

This chain connects TRBV4-1 to TRBJ1-2; 8 positions agree with TRBD1. V trimming: 3 bases; J trimming: 0 bases; junction bases outside the gene matches: 9. Germline V CDR1 and CDR2: MGHRA, YSYEKL. This CDR3 is 17 amino acids long. The CDR3 spells CASSQGQDFLANYGYTF. CDR3 nucleotide sequence: TGCGCCAGCAGCCAGGGACAGGACTTCTTAGCTAACTATGGCTACACCTTC.

This chain joins TRBV9 and TRBJ2-2; 8 bases are shared with TRBD2. The CDR3 has 18 residues. Germline CDR1 SGDLS, CDR2 YYNGEE. The V segment lost 4 bases and the J segment 5 bases; nucleotides outside the gene matches: 16. The chain's CDR3 is CASSSPLGLAGETGELFF. DNA of the CDR3: TGTGCCAGCAGCTCTCCCTTAGGGCTAGCGGGCGAGACCGGGGAGCTGTTTTTT.